A selection of T cell receptor beta chains follows, all from one sample in a study of PD-1 blockade in classical Hodgkin lymphoma. Sequenced by immunoSEQ multiplex PCR; TCRdb stores in-frame clones only, minus some. This table has about 85,000 clones, about nine tenths appearing once. The sequencing here drew on peripheral blood mononuclear cells (PBMCs), taken before the second cycle of nivolumab. The source is a human donor with classical Hodgkin lymphoma. Each CDR3 is given with its conserved first and last residue. The D gene is left open where the match is weak. Size values are once, few and many counts, or a class for expanded clones, and some rows have none.

TRBD1	TRBJ1-4	NA	TRBV7-9	TGTGCCAGCAGTCGAGGACAGGGGACGGGTGAAAAACTGTTTTTT	CASSRGQGTGEKLFF
NA	TRBJ1-2	NA	TRBV4-1	TGCGCCAGCAGCCAAGAAGGGTCGCTAGGACAAGACTACACCTTC	CASSQEGSLGQDYTF
NA	TRBJ2-7	once	TRBV9	TGTGCCAGCAGCGCCACCGACTCGGGACGCAGCTCCTACGAGCAGTACTTC	CASSATDSGRSSYEQYF
NA	TRBJ2-3	NA	TRBV7-3	TGTGCCAGCAGCCGGGACTTTAGCACAGATACGCAGTATTTT	CASSRDFSTDTQYF
NA	TRBJ2-7	NA	TRBV19	TGTGCCAGTTCCGCGGGTTACGAGCAGTACTTC	CASSAGYEQYF
TRBD1	TRBJ1-1	NA	TRBV19	TGTGCCAGTATCAGTGACAGGGTTGGAAACGCTGAAGCTTTCTTT	CASISDRVGNAEAFF
TRBD2	TRBJ2-3	NA	TRBV27	TGTGCCAGCAGTTTGATAGTGCTAGCGGGAGGGTCACGCACCCCCACAGATACGCAGTATTTT	CASSLIVLAGGSRTPTDTQYF
NA	TRBJ2-3	NA	TRBV6-6	TGTGCCAGCAGTTACCCCGGGGGTGGGACAGATACGCAGTATTTT	CASSYPGGGTDTQYF
NA	TRBJ2-2	NA	TRBV28	TGTGCCAGCAGACGGTACCCCGGGGAGCTGTTTTTT	CASRRYPGELFF
NA	TRBJ2-5	NA	TRBV28	TGTGCCAGCAGTTTATTATTGCGGGATATGGAGACCCAGTACTTC	CASSLLLRDMETQYF
TRBD2	TRBJ2-6	NA	TRBV5-1	TGCGCCAGCAGCTTCGGGACTATCGTCTCTGGGGCCAACGTCCTGACTTTC	CASSFGTIVSGANVLTF
TRBD1	TRBJ1-5	NA	TRBV5-5	TGTGCCAGCAGCTTAGGGACAGGGGGTGGGCAGCCCCAGCATTTT	CASSLGTGGGQPQHF
TRBD2	TRBJ2-7	NA	TRBV7-9	TGTGCCAGCAGCTTAGCGTTGTCTAGCGGCTACGAGCAGTACTTC	CASSLALSSGYEQYF
NA	TRBJ2-7	NA	TRBV7-2	TGTGCCGTACAGGATCGCGGTACTGCTCGCCACGAGCAGTACTTC	CAVQDRGTARHEQYF
TRBD1	TRBJ2-7	NA	TRBV4-1	TGCGCCAGCAGCCCCGATCCGTCGACAGGGTCCGAGCAGTACTTC	CASSPDPSTGSEQYF
NA	TRBJ2-7	NA	TRBV11-3	TGTGCCAGCAGCTTACGGCACAGCGAGCAGTACTTC	CASSLRHSEQYF
TRBD2	TRBJ2-7	NA	TRBV5-1	TGCGCCAGCAGCGCAGAACAGACTAGCGGGCCGTACGAGCAGTACTTC	CASSAEQTSGPYEQYF
NA	TRBJ1-5	NA	TRBV19	TGTGCCAGTAGTATAGTGAGAAATCAGCCCCAGCATTTT	CASSIVRNQPQHF
NA	TRBJ2-5	once	TRBV27	TGTGCCAGCAGTTCCGAATTACAGGGTCGGCGAGAGACCCAGTACTTC	CASSSELQGRRETQYF
NA	TRBJ1-2	once	TRBV15	TGTGCCACCGGACGCTCGGGCGTCTATGGCTACACCTTC	CATGRSGVYGYTF
TRBD1	TRBJ2-3	few	TRBV7-8	TGTGCCAGCAGCCTCTCCTCAGGGGGCGGTACAGATACGCAGTATTTT	CASSLSSGGGTDTQYF
NA	TRBJ2-7	NA	TRBV20-1	TGCAGTGCTAGACAGACCCACGAGCAGTACTTC	CSARQTHEQYF
NA	TRBJ1-4	NA	TRBV15	TGTGCCACCAGAAGCGACCTAAATAATGAAAAACTGTTTTTT	CATRSDLNNEKLFF
TRBD2	TRBJ2-1	NA	TRBV4-1	TGCGCCAGCAGCCGATTACTAGCGGCCATGTACAATGAGCAGTTCTTC	CASSRLLAAMYNEQFF
NA	TRBJ1-3	NA	TRBV4-1	TGCGCCAGCAGCCAGCGTCAGCTTGGAAACACCATATATTTT	CASSQRQLGNTIYF
NA	TRBJ2-3	NA	TRBV4-1	TGCGCCAGCAGCCCGGTGAGTCGCGGGATTGACACAGATACGCAGTATTTT	CASSPVSRGIDTDTQYF
NA	TRBJ1-5	NA	TRBV5-5	TGTGCCAGCAGCTTGGGAGGACAGTCATACAATCAGCCCCAGCATTTT	CASSLGGQSYNQPQHF
NA	TRBJ2-7	NA	TRBV9	TGTGCCAGCAGCGTAGCTTCAGGGCCTACCTACGAGCAGTACTTC	CASSVASGPTYEQYF
TRBD1	TRBJ1-5	NA	TRBV2	TGTGCCAGCAGTGGGGGACAGGGACGTCAGCCCCAGCATTTT	CASSGGQGRQPQHF
TRBD1	TRBJ1-3	NA	TRBV6-6	TGTGCCAGCCAATTGGACAGGGATGGAAACACCATATATTTT	CASQLDRDGNTIYF
NA	TRBJ1-2	NA	TRBV19	TGTGCCAGTAGTATCAGGGAAGATGGCTACACCTTC	CASSIREDGYTF
NA	TRBJ2-3	NA	TRBV11-2	TGTGCCAGCAGCTATGCGGCCGATACGCAGTATTTT	CASSYAADTQYF
NA	TRBJ1-2	NA	TRBV5-1	TGCGCCAGCAGTTCTACAGGGATTAACTATGGCTACACCTTC	CASSSTGINYGYTF
NA	TRBJ2-1	NA	TRBV7-9	TGTGCCCTCAAGGAAAGGACTAAACATGGCGATGAGCAGTTCTTC	CALKERTKHGDEQFF
NA	TRBJ2-3	NA	TRBV7-2	TGTGCCAGCACCCAGGGAATTTTCCTTACAGATACGCAGTATTTT	CASTQGIFLTDTQYF
NA	TRBJ1-2	NA	TRBV6-6	TGTGCCAGCAGGGCCGGGACCTATGGCTACACCTTC	CASRAGTYGYTF
TRBD2	TRBJ2-4	NA	TRBV30	TGTGCCACAGGCGGGAGCATTCAGTACTTC	CATGGSIQYF
NA	TRBJ1-5	NA	TRBV6-6	TGTGCCAGCAGTTACTCGGCAAACAATCAGCCCCAGCATTTT	CASSYSANNQPQHF
NA	TRBJ2-1	NA	TRBV20-1	TGCAGTGCTAGTCGCGTCGGTGAGCAGTTCTTC	CSASRVGEQFF
NA	TRBJ1-2	NA	TRBV29-1	TGCAGCGTACTACTCCGGGACGGCAACTATGGCTACACCTTC	CSVLLRDGNYGYTF
NA	TRBJ1-4	NA	TRBV4-1	TGCGCCAGCAGCCCTGCTCCCGGACGGGCTGAAAAACTGTTTTTT	CASSPAPGRAEKLFF